Included here is one T cell receptor (beta chain) sequence, with context. Its specificity is not known. This specimen belongs to a study of cytomegalovirus exposure and HLA in healthy donors. Study observations and caveats: Presence/absence analyses treated sequencing depth as roughly uniform across donors.

The PCR was carried out with 60 Vbeta primers and 13 Jbeta primers. Sequencing used immunoSEQ multiplex PCR; TCRdb keeps in-frame clones, though not all of them. The table has approximately 50,000 clones, around three quarters seen once; the top ten hold 8.1%. CDR1 and CDR2 from the germline V gene are MNHEY and SMNVEV (reference sequence). The V gene end was trimmed by 7 bases and the J gene end by 2 bases; junction bases not matched to a gene: 5. This CDR3 comprises 13 residues. The sequenced sample was PBMCs. The receptor's source is a man aged 25-45 years in good health and CMV-seropositive. J is TRBJ2-7 and V is TRBV27; TRBD1 matches 7 bases. Here the CDR3 DNA reads TGTGCCAGCATGGGACAGAACACCTACGAGCAGTACTTC. It encodes CASMGQNTYEQYF.